A single sample gave rise to the 2 T cell receptor beta chains below, sequenced in a study of blood T cell repertoires in COVID-19. Method: immunoSEQ multiplex PCR; TCRdb's copy keeps in-frame clones and lacks some. The table records about 220,000 clones, 88% of them present only once. The source material was PBMCs or T cells enriched from blood (not recorded which). The receptor set was obtained from a young woman who had recovered from COVID-19.

This chain links TRBV7-9 with TRBJ1-3; D perhaps matches TRBD1 (6 bases). Germline V gene data show CDR1 as SEHNR and CDR2 as FQNEAQ (reference sequence). Trimming pared 5 bases from V and 0 bases from J, leaving 17 bases between. This CDR3 comprises 17 residues. CDR3 amino acids: CASSPLGAGISGNTIYF. The CDR3 nucleotides read TGTGCCAGCAGCCCCCTGGGGGCAGGGATCTCTGGAAACACCATATATTTT.

The V gene is TRBV7-6, the J gene TRBJ2-3; D is possibly TRBD2 (5 bases). Trimming took off 0 bases at V and 0 bases at J, with 10 bases between the two ends. This CDR3 spans 16 amino acids. CDR1 and CDR2 from the germline V gene are SGHVS and FNYEAQ. The CDR3 DNA reads as TGTGCCAGCAGCTTAGCCGGGGTGTACAGCACAGATACGCAGTATTTT. This translates into CASSLAGVYSTDTQYF.